The subject of this entry is one TCR beta chain. V shed 3 bases and J shed 9 bases, with 16 bases lying between them. Germline-derived CDR1 and CDR2 are SGHRS and YFSETQ. The CDR3 runs 14 residues. Carrying unique molecular identifiers, the cDNA also gained a universal primer site through template switching. MiXCR was run by TCRdb on the 5' RACE reads, yielding one entry per CDR3 protein. The sample shows roughly 1,500,000 distinct CDR3 sequences, around 29% of them seen only once. This sample was included in a study of identical twins. The rearrangement links TRBV5-1 to TRBJ2-1; D is possibly TRBD2 (6 bases). The source material was cord blood. The source of this sequence is a newborn girl in good health. CDR3 in amino acids: CASSWNGSPGEQFF. The CDR3 nucleotides are TGCGCCAGCAGCTGGAACGGGAGTCCCGGTGAGCAGTTCTTC.